The 32 T cell receptor beta chains below come from one sample, sequenced in a study of a mutant IDH1 vaccine in newly diagnosed glioma. Noted time point: week 5, during vaccination. Vaccine doses each comprised 300 ug of mutant IDH1 20-mer peptide, with topical imiquimod. Their antigen targets remain unknown. Only in-frame clones appear in the TCRdb table, and some are missing; sequencing was by immunoSEQ multiplex PCR. There are under 95,000 clones in the sample; 91% occur only once, and about 0.61% lies in the top ten. The starting material was PBMCs, obtained from a glioma patient whose treatment included an IDH1 peptide vaccine. Every receptor here comes from a woman aged 45-59 years with glioma.

The count of this clone is one. The chain uses TRBV28 and TRBJ2-5; 10 positions agree with TRBD2. Germline V lookup: CDR1 MDHEN, CDR2 SYDVKM. The trim removed 8 bases at V and 6 bases at J, leaving 12 bases unmatched. The length of the CDR3 is 15 residues. The CDR3 DNA is TGTGCCAGCTCCGGGGGAGCGGGGGGGAGGAAGACCCAGTACTTC. Amino acid sequence: CASSGGAGGRKTQYF. The variable domain in full, completed from reference TRBV28 and TRBJ2-5, reads DVKVTQSSRYLVKRTGEKVFLECVQDMDHENMFWYRQDPGLGLRLIYFSYDVKMKEKGDIPEGYSVSREKKERFSLILESASTNQTSMYLCASSGGAGGRKTQYFGPGTRLLVL.

J is TRBJ2-5 and V is TRBV6-1, with 9 bases fitting TRBD2. The DNA end favors TRBJ2-7, so the J call may be wrong. The CDR3 is 14 amino acids. Germline CDR1 reads MNHNS; CDR2 reads SASEGT. In DNA form, the CDR3 reads TGTGCCAGCATTTTTGGGACTAGCAGCTACGAGCAGTACTTC. As protein: CASIFGTSSYEQYF.

J is TRBJ2-4 and V is TRBV5-5, with 8 positions matching TRBD2. The CDR3 is 15 residues long. The germline V gene encodes CDR1 SGHKS and CDR2 YYEKEE (reference sequence). The junction had 2 bases not matched to a gene; V was cut back by 2 bases and J by 1 base. The CDR3 DNA is TGTGCCAGCAGCTTAGCGGGAGTTGCCAAAAACATTCAGTACTTC. It is translated as CASSLAGVAKNIQYF.

The rearrangement joins TRBV4-1 to TRBJ1-6; TRBD1 is a possible D gene (5 bases). Trimming removed 3 bases from V and 7 bases from J, with 13 bases in between. The CDR3 extends over 15 amino acids. Germline V gives CDR1 MGHRA, CDR2 YSYEKL. Written as DNA, the CDR3 is TGCGCCAGCAGCCACCCACTCCGGGACAATTCACCCCTCCACTTT. The encoded protein is CASSHPLRDNSPLHF.

The sample holds one count of this clone. The CDR3: CASSLGEGLLYEQYF. CDR3 coding DNA: TGTGCCAGCAGCTTAGGAGAAGGACTTCTCTACGAGCAGTACTTC. V gene TRBV7-9 combines with J gene TRBJ2-7, with D tentatively TRBD2 (5 bases). V gave up 1 base and J gave up 3 bases, with 13 bases separating them. CDR1 SEHNR and CDR2 FQNEAQ come from the germline V gene (reference sequence). This CDR3 spans 15 amino acids.

The chain carries TRBV10-3 and TRBJ1-5; D gene ambiguous. The length of the CDR3 is 14 residues. Germline CDR1 reads ENHRY; CDR2 reads SYGVKD. V dropped 6 bases and J dropped 2 bases, with 11 bases sitting between them. The CDR3: CAIRAGVGNQPQHF. The CDR3 DNA is TGTGCCATCAGGGCGGGAGTAGGCAATCAGCCCCAGCATTTT.

This rearrangement joins TRBV19 to TRBJ2-2; TRBD1 or TRBD2 may be the D gene (5 bases each). CDR3 size: 14 residues. Germline V gene data show CDR1 as LNHDA and CDR2 as SQIVND (reference sequence). V shed 3 bases and J shed 8 bases, with 13 bases lying between them. The CDR3 sequence: CASSIRQWGGELFF. CDR3 sequence (DNA): TGTGCCAGTAGTATCAGGCAATGGGGGGGGGAGCTGTTTTTT.

The V gene is TRBV15, the J gene TRBJ1-5, with TRBD1 matching 7 bases. The CDR3 covers 14 residues. J gave up 7 bases and V 3 bases, and 6 bases lay outside the gene matches. The V gene's germline CDR1 is LNHNV and CDR2 YYDKDF (reference sequence). DNA of the CDR3: TGTGCCACCAGCAGTGACAGGGAGGCCCAGCCCCAGCATTTT. Translated, it gives CATSSDREAQPQHF.

This chain links TRBV5-4 with TRBJ1-4, with 8 bases that match TRBD1. The V segment lost 1 base and the J segment 0 bases; nucleotides outside the gene matches: 2. Germline loops: CDR1 SGHNT, CDR2 YYREEE (reference sequence). CDR3 length: 16 residues. DNA for the CDR3: TGTGCCAGCAGCTTGAAACAGGGGGCAACTAATGAAAAACTGTTTTTT. It translates to CASSLKQGATNEKLFF.

This clone showed up just once. The genes are TRBV9 and TRBJ1-2; maybe TRBD1 (6 bases). Germline V gene data show CDR1 as SGDLS and CDR2 as YYNGEE. The CDR3 extends over 13 amino acids. Trimming took off 0 bases at V and 8 bases at J, with 11 bases between the two ends. CDR3 loop: CASSVDGGRGYTF. CDR3 nucleotide sequence: TGTGCCAGCAGCGTAGATGGGGGGCGCGGCTACACCTTC. The full variable domain, its missing parts supplied by reference TRBV9 and TRBJ1-2, is DSGVTQTPKHLITATGQRVTLRCSPRSGDLSVYWYQQSLDQGLQFLIQYYNGEERAKGNILERFSAQQFPDLHSELNLSSLELGDSALYFCASSVDGGRGYTFGSGTRLTVV.

The chain combines TRBV9 with TRBJ1-2; 8 bases line up with TRBD1. CDR3 length: 15 residues. CDR1 is SGDLS and CDR2 is YYNGEE in the germline V gene. V was clipped by 1 base and J by 4 bases; unmatched bases: 6. CDR3 in amino acids: CASSVRGQGGYGYTF. CDR3 DNA: TGTGCCAGCAGCGTACGAGGACAGGGTGGCTATGGCTACACCTTC. Full variable domain (outside the CDR3, taken from reference TRBV9 and TRBJ1-2): DSGVTQTPKHLITATGQRVTLRCSPRSGDLSVYWYQQSLDQGLQFLIQYYNGEERAKGNILERFSAQQFPDLHSELNLSSLELGDSALYFCASSVRGQGGYGYTFGSGTRLTVV.

J is TRBJ2-1 and V is TRBV27, with 13 bases lining up with TRBD2. The CDR3 has 15 amino acids. After removal of 5 bases from V and 5 bases from J, the junction contained 3 bases not matched to a gene. CDR1 is MNHEY, CDR2 SMNVEV, per germline (reference sequence). The CDR3 nucleotides are TGTGCCAGCAGTCGGGGACTAGCGGGAAACAATGAGCAGTTCTTC. Amino acid sequence: CASSRGLAGNNEQFF.

The rearrangement links TRBV4-1 to TRBJ2-1, with 8 bases that match TRBD2. Germline loops: CDR1 MGHRA, CDR2 YSYEKL. V lost 3 bases to trimming and J lost 9 bases; unmatched junction nucleotides: 4. CDR3 length: 13 residues. The CDR3 sequence is CASSQALAVEQFF. In DNA form, the CDR3 reads TGCGCCAGCAGCCAGGCACTAGCGGTTGAGCAGTTCTTC.

This rearrangement joins TRBV27 to TRBJ1-1, with 10 bases matching TRBD1. CDR1 and CDR2 from the germline V gene are MNHEY and SMNVEV (reference sequence). The CDR3 runs 16 residues. With 1 base clipped from V and 4 bases from J, the junction kept 6 bases outside the gene matches. For the CDR3, the DNA is TGTGCCAGCAGTTTATTGGGACAGGGGAGAGCCACTGAAGCTTTCTTT. Its protein product is CASSLLGQGRATEAFF.

This rearrangement joins TRBV6-5 to TRBJ1-1; D might be TRBD1 (6 bases). Between the trimmed V and J ends, which lost 4 bases and 4 bases, there was a span of 13 bases. This CDR3 comprises 14 residues. Germline V gene sequence: CDR1 MNHEY, CDR2 SVGAGI. CDR3 sequence: CASSLGGGSTEAFF. DNA of the CDR3: TGTGCCAGCAGTTTGGGAGGGGGGAGCACTGAAGCTTTCTTT.

The chain has TRBV28 and TRBJ2-7, with D possibly called TRBD1 or TRBD2 (7 bases each). In germline, CDR1 is MDHEN, CDR2 SYDVKM. The CDR3 totals 16 residues. V was cut by 3 bases and J by 4 bases, with 19 bases left in between. This CDR3 is CASSLFQGGDAYEQYF. In nucleotides, the CDR3 is TGTGCCAGCAGTTTGTTTCAGGGGGGGGATGCGTACGAGCAGTACTTC.

The chain couples TRBV27 to TRBJ1-1; D gene uncertain. The ends were cut back, 3 bases at V and 2 bases at J, with 7 bases in the middle. Germline-derived CDR1 and CDR2 are MNHEY and SMNVEV (reference sequence). The CDR3 runs to 13 residues. CDR3 coding DNA: TGTGCCAGCAGTTTTATACGAAACACTGAAGCTTTCTTT. As protein: CASSFIRNTEAFF.

The V gene is TRBV15, the J gene TRBJ2-1; 10 positions match TRBD2. Trimming took 5 bases from V and 7 from J; bases not matched to a gene: 14. Germline V lookup: CDR1 LNHNV, CDR2 YYDKDF (reference sequence). This CDR3 is built from 17 residues. The CDR3 loop is CATSPRYRTSGMNEQFF. The CDR3 DNA reads TGTGCCACCAGCCCACGGTATAGGACTAGCGGCATGAATGAGCAGTTCTTC.

The chain links TRBV28 to TRBJ2-1, with 10 bases lining up with TRBD2. Germline CDR1 is MDHEN and CDR2 is SYDVKM. CDR3 length: 14 residues. Trimming at V came to 7 bases and at J to 0 bases, leaving 0 bases not matched to a gene. The CDR3 bases are TGTGCCAGCATAGCGGGAGGCTCCTACAATGAGCAGTTCTTC. Its translation: CASIAGGSYNEQFF.

This clone was seen a few times. Here the CDR3 reads CASTPWETEAFF. The CDR3 region has the DNA TGTGCCAGCACCCCCTGGGAGACTGAAGCTTTCTTT. This chain links TRBV7-9 with TRBJ1-1; the D is unclear. This CDR3 has 12 residues. The germline V gene encodes CDR1 SEHNR and CDR2 FQNEAQ (reference sequence). Trimming stripped 7 bases from V and 5 bases from J, with 11 bases between.

This chain connects TRBV5-1 to TRBJ2-2; D might be TRBD1 or TRBD2, each matching 5 bases. CDR1 and CDR2 from the germline V gene are SGHRS and YFSETQ. The V and J ends lost 4 bases and 6 bases respectively, with 22 bases between them. The CDR3 spans 17 residues. The CDR3 sequence is CASSLGRTGLGPGELFF. Here the CDR3 DNA reads TGCGCCAGCAGCCTCGGCAGAACAGGACTGGGGCCCGGGGAGCTGTTTTTT.

The chain carries TRBV10-2 and TRBJ2-3; D is perhaps TRBD2 (5 bases). Germline V lookup: CDR1 WSHSY, CDR2 SAAADI. V was cut by 7 bases and J by 6 bases, with 14 bases left in between. This CDR3 is built from 13 residues. This CDR3 is CASKTPRRDTQYF. The CDR3 coding sequence is TGCGCCAGCAAGACCCCTAGGAGGGATACGCAGTATTTT.

The V gene is TRBV29-1, the J gene TRBJ2-2, with D tentatively TRBD1 or TRBD2 (6 bases each). The V and J ends lost 8 bases and 1 base respectively, with 11 bases between them. CDR1 and CDR2 from the germline V gene are SQVTM and ANQGSEA. The CDR3 runs 13 residues. The CDR3 bases are TGCAGCTTTGGAGGGGGGAACACCGGGGAGCTGTTTTTT. The encoded protein is CSFGGGNTGELFF.

V gene TRBV11-2 combines with J gene TRBJ2-7; D uncertain. The CDR3 runs 13 residues. Germline loops: CDR1 SGHAT, CDR2 FQNNGV. V lost 3 bases, J lost 5 bases, and 11 bases lay in between. The CDR3 DNA sequence: TGTGCCAGCAGCTTGTCTCTGGGAAACGAGCAGTACTTC. It codes for CASSLSLGNEQYF.

The CDR3 protein is CASSPPFSSYNEQFF. Here the CDR3 DNA reads TGTGCCAGCAGTCCGCCTTTCAGCTCCTACAATGAGCAGTTCTTC. J is TRBJ2-1 and V is TRBV27; no clear D gene. V was trimmed by 5 bases and J by 0 bases, leaving 11 bases between them. The germline V gene encodes CDR1 MNHEY and CDR2 SMNVEV (reference sequence). This CDR3 spans 15 amino acids.

The CDR3, as DNA: TGCGCCAGCAGGACGGGCAGGCTTATGGGCACTGAAGCTTTCTTT. This translates into CASRTGRLMGTEAFF. V is TRBV10-2 and J is TRBJ1-1, with D unclear. V was cut by 6 bases and J by 4 bases, with 18 bases left in between. The CDR3 totals 15 residues. Looked up from germline, CDR1 is WSHSY and CDR2 is SAAADI.

The rearrangement links TRBV9 to TRBJ1-3; no definite D call. V lost 2 bases, J lost 0 bases, and 12 bases lay in between. The CDR3 sequence is 16 residues long. Germline V gene lookup returns CDR1 SGDLS and CDR2 YYNGEE. The CDR3 loop is CASSVLGEGSGNTIYF. The CDR3 region has the DNA TGTGCCAGCAGCGTCTTGGGTGAGGGCTCTGGAAACACCATATATTTT.

This clone was seen just once. V usage is TRBV10-1 and J usage is TRBJ2-7; D call uncertain. This CDR3 contains 14 residues. The germline V gene has CDR1 WNHNN and CDR2 SYGVQD (reference sequence). V was cut by 0 bases and J by 3 bases, with 9 bases left in between. The CDR3 reads CASSESIDHYEQYF. CDR3 in DNA: TGCGCCAGCAGTGAGTCGATCGATCACTACGAGCAGTACTTC.

The chain uses TRBV27 and TRBJ1-4; unclear D gene. The CDR3 is made up of 12 amino acids. Per germline, CDR1 MNHEY and CDR2 SMNVEV (reference sequence). The V and J ends lost 6 bases and 10 bases respectively, with 12 bases between them. The CDR3 region is CASSGSGGKLFF. CDR3 nucleotides: TGTGCCAGCAGCGGAAGCGGCGGAAAACTGTTTTTT.

The V gene is TRBV11-2, the J gene TRBJ1-5; a possible D gene is TRBD1 (5 bases). Trimming removed 5 bases from V and 7 bases from J, with 12 bases in between. The CDR3 covers 13 residues. Germline CDR1 and CDR2: SGHAT and FQNNGV. CDR3 amino acids: CASSIGQDQPQHF. For the CDR3, the DNA is TGTGCCAGCAGCATCGGACAAGACCAGCCCCAGCATTTT.

The chain links TRBV5-1 to TRBJ1-5, with D perhaps TRBD1 (5 bases). V dropped 4 bases and J dropped 5 bases, with 10 bases sitting between them. This CDR3 is built from 13 residues. Germline-derived CDR1 and CDR2 are SGHRS and YFSETQ. The CDR3 loop is CASSPEGDQPQHF. In DNA, the CDR3 is TGCGCCAGCAGCCCCGAAGGGGATCAGCCCCAGCATTTT.

The chain joins TRBV7-3 to TRBJ2-3, with D possibly being TRBD1 or TRBD2 (5 bases each). Between the trimmed V and J ends, which lost 5 bases and 6 bases, there was a span of 21 bases. The CDR3 is 16 amino acids. Germline-derived CDR1 and CDR2 are SGHTA and FQGTGA. The CDR3 DNA sequence: TGTGCCAGCAGCCTTGAGTTGGCGGCCGGGGCGGATACGCAGTATTTT. Translation: CASSLELAAGADTQYF.